The source of this TCR beta chain is a study of blood T cell repertoires in COVID-19. About the research overall: COVID-19 samples collected from the United States, Italy and Spain covered acute and convalescent phases. Sample material is recorded as cDNA or gDNA derived from T cells, B-cell-depleted T cells, or PBMCs.

In this sample, this clone turned up once. The trim removed 6 bases at V and 4 bases at J, leaving 2 bases unmatched. The CDR3 is 12 residues long. Germline values: CDR1 SNHLY, CDR2 FYNNEI. Per the original methods: Reference gene primer amplification gave estimated nucleated cell counts. Generated by immunoSEQ multiplex PCR, the TCRdb table keeps only in-frame clones and is missing some. V and J calls and clone size follow that table, whereas D and trimming were derived from the DNA. This table holds 12,000 or so clones, roughly nine tenths found once. V gene TRBV2 combines with J gene TRBJ1-2; 7 bases match TRBD1. The receptor was isolated from a man aged 70 or older with active COVID-19. Sequencing input: peripheral blood. The CDR3 DNA follows: TGTGCCAGCAGACGACAGGGCTATGGCTACACCTTC. Residues: CASRRQGYGYTF. Based on the CDR3 plus reference TRBV2 and TRBJ1-2, the full variable domain is EPEVTQTPSHQVTQMGQEVILRCVPISNHLYFYWYRQILGQKVEFLVSFYNNEISEKSEIFDDQFSVERPDGSNFTLKIRSTKLEDSAMYFCASRRQGYGYTFGSGTRLTVV.